Sequencing of this T cell receptor (beta chain) was carried out in a study of synovial regulatory T cells in juvenile arthritis (dated by TCRdb to between 2014 and 2017). Background on the whole study: Among sequenced patients, a few were therapy-naive, one received methotrexate plus infliximab, roughly six received methotrexate, and one had no treatment information. Using matched patient samples, the researchers compared TCRbeta CDR3 repertoires across three groups: blood iaTreg cells, other blood Treg cells and synovial fluid Treg cells. Effector T cell subsets were also sequenced in the study cohort for comparisons, but only blood and synovial fluid Treg cells are covered by the Treg dataset alone. Treg and Teff subsets from ten or so JIA patients with active disease were included in the TCR repertoire comparisons.

TCR repertoires were obtained from about 11 juvenile idiopathic arthritis patients with active disease who had not reached inactive disease, of whom 3 were polyarticular and 8 were oligoarticular. The median age of the TCR-sequenced patients was less than 13 years (range roughly 2.4-25), and their median disease duration was around seven years (range 0.2-19.1). Samples for TCR repertoire analysis were collected at two centres in Italy. Peripheral blood mononuclear cells were separated on a Histopaque-1077 density gradient and then cryopreserved in around 90% FCS with approximately 10% DMSO. Turning to this clone: This receptor's antigen is unknown.

Library preparation employed the immunoSEQ multiplex PCR assay. TCRbeta CDR3 sequencing was carried out by Adaptive Biotechnologies. Per the original workflow: Repertoire similarity was assessed using the Chao-modified Jaccard index and the median clonotype overlap from 200 random subsamples at equal sample size. The similarity analyses were based on either productive nucleotide sequences or amino acid sequences translated in silico. To compare repertoires, the researchers applied hierarchical clustering with single linkage as well as t-SNE, based on Chao-modified Jaccard distances. Repertoire diversity was measured with the Renyi index after sample size normalisation across a range of alpha values. Imported from immuneACCESS, the table was reduced by TCRdb to in-frame sequences with V and J called. These copies leave out some clones; in studies compared against another copy, an unresolved V gene accounts for under half, and the cause of the remainder is not known. V and J calls and clone size are those listed in that table; D and trimming were worked out from the DNA. The sample's table lists a count of more than 7,500 clones. Approximately 0.99% of the sample goes to the ten largest clones.

Results and caveats for the whole study, not just this receptor: More CDR3 sequences were shared by synovial Treg cells with iaTreg cells than with other blood Treg cells, and a closer relation was confirmed by Chao-Jaccard similarity. Blood iaTreg cells showed lower TCR diversity than other blood Treg cells, consistent with antigen-driven expansion. iaTreg TCR repertoires were largely private across patients and partially overlapped with synovial Teff and blood CPL repertoires.

From the germline V gene, CDR1 is SGHRS and CDR2 is YFSETQ. From cysteine to phenylalanine, the CDR3 is 17 amino acids long. Only the protein is available. The origin of this receptor is a donor aged 2-29 years with juvenile idiopathic arthritis. The sample taken for sequencing was Treg cells from blood. In the paper's terms, the cell subset or site label means: remaining (HLA-DR-negative) circulating blood Treg cells. This receptor chain uses TRBV5-1 and TRBJ1-3; without DNA, the TCRdb call of TRBD1 cannot be checked. This receptor carries the CDR3 CASSLRSGDRAGNTIYF.